This T cell receptor beta chain came from a study of T cell responses to AZD1222 COVID-19 vaccine. The germline V gene encodes CDR1 MDHEN and CDR2 SYDVKM. The CDR3 has 14 residues. V lost 6 bases and J lost 1, with 12 bases in between. The table came from immunoSEQ multiplex PCR; TCRdb's copy has only in-frame clones and leaves some out. There are about 130,000 clones in the sample; roughly 90% occur only once, and approximately 3.5% lies in the top ten. The sequencing here drew on peripheral blood, taken 28 days after the second AZD1222 dose. The J gene is TRBJ1-1, the V gene TRBV28; tentatively, D is TRBD1 (6 bases). The sequence was obtained from an adult who received the AZD1222 COVID-19 vaccine. The CDR3 nucleotides are TGTGCCAGCAGATCCGGGACAAAGAACACTGAAGCTTTCTTT. Protein product: CASRSGTKNTEAFF.